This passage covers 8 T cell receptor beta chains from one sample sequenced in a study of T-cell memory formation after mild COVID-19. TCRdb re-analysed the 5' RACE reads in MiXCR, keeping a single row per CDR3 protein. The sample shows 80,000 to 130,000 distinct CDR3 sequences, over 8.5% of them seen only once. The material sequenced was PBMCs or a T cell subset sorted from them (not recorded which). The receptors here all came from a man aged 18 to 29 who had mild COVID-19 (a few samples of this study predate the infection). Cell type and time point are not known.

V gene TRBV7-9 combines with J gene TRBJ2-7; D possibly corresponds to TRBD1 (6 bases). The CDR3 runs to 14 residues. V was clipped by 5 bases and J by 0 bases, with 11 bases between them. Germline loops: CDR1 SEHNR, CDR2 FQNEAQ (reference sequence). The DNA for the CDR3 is TGTGCCAGCAGCGACGAGGACAGCTCCTACGAGCAGTACTTC. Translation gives CASSDEDSSYEQYF.

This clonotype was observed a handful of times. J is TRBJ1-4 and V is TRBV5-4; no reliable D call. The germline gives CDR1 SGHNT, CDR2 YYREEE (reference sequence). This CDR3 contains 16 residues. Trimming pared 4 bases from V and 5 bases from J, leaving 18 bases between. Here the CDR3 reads CASSPGIGDGNEKLFF. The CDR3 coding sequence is TGTGCCAGCAGCCCCGGAATCGGAGACGGGAATGAAAAACTGTTTTTT.

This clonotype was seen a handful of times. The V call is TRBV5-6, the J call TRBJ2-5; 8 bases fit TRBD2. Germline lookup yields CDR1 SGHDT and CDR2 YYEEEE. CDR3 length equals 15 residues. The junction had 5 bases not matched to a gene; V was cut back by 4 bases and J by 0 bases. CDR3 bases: TGTGCCAGCAGCAAACTAGCGGATTACCAAGAGACCCAGTACTTC. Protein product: CASSKLADYQETQYF.

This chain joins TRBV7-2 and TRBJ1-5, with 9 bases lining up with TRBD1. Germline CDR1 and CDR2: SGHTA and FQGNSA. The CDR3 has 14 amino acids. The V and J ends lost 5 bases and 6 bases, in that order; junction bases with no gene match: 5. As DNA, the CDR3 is TGTGCCAGCAGCCACGGACAGGGGCTTCAGCCCCAGCATTTT. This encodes CASSHGQGLQPQHF. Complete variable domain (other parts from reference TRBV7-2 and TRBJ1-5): GAGVSQSPSNKVTEKGKDVELRCDPISGHTALYWYRQSLGQGLEFLIYFQGNSAPDKSGLPSDRFSAERTGGSVSTLTIQRTQQEDSAVYLCASSHGQGLQPQHFGDGTRLSIL.

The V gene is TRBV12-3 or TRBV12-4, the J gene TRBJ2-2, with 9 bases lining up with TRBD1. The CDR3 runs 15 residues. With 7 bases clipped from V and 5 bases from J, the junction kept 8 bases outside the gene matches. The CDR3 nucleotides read TGTGCCAGCATTTCAACAGGGGGCAGGACCGGGGAGCTGTTTTTT. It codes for CASISTGGRTGELFF.

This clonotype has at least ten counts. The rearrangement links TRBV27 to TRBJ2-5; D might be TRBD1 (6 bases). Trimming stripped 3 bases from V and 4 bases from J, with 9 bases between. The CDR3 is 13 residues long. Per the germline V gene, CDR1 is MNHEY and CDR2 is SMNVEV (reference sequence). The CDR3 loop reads CASSFQGRETQYF. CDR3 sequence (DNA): TGTGCCAGCAGTTTTCAGGGGAGAGAGACCCAGTACTTC.

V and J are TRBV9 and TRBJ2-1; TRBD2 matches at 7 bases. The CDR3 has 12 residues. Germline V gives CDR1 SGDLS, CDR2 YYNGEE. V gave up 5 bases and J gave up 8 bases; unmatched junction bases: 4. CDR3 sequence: CASRSGADEQFF. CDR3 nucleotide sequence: TGTGCCAGCAGGAGCGGGGCCGATGAGCAGTTCTTC.

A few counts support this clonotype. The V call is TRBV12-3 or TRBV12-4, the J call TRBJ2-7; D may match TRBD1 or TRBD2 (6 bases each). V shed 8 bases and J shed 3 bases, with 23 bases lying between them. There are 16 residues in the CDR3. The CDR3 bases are TGTGCCAGCGCCCCCGGGTGGGGGGCACATTACTACGAGCAGTACTTC. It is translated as CASAPGWGAHYYEQYF.